The text below deals with one T cell receptor (beta chain). Its antigen is undetermined. This record comes from a study of radiotherapy plus CTLA-4 blockade in lung cancer. Study-wide points: Best predicting response, reportedly, were early blood T cell clone dynamics, with interferon-beta. Subsequent to radiotherapy plus ipilimumab, tumor-derived TCR clones underwent expansion in blood.

The method was immunoSEQ multiplex PCR; TCRdb's version includes in-frame clones alone and lacks a portion of them. The data contain 90,000 to 130,000 clones, 70% to 85% of them seen just once; the ten biggest clones take up roughly 3.5%. Material: peripheral blood, obtained from a patient treated with radiotherapy plus ipilimumab. The receptor comes from a human donor with non-small cell lung cancer that progressed on radiotherapy plus ipilimumab. Some clones in this sample may be carry-over from other donors' samples.

The CDR3 nucleotides read TGTGCCAGCAGAGCCGGGACTAGCGTCTCCTACGAGCAGTACTTC. It specifies CASRAGTSVSYEQYF. The chain recombines TRBV5-4 with TRBJ2-7; the match to TRBD2 covers 10 bases. Germline-derived CDR1 and CDR2 are SGHNT and YYREEE (reference sequence). The CDR3 is 15 residues long. V gave up 5 bases and J gave up 0 bases; unmatched junction bases: 5.